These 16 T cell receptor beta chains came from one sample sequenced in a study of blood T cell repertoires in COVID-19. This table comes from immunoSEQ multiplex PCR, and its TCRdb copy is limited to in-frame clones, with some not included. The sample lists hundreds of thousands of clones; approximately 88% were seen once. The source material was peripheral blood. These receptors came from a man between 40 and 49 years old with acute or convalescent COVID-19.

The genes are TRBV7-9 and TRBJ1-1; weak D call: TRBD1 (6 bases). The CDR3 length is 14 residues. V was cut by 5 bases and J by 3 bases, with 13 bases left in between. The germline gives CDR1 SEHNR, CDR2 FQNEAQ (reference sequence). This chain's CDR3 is CASSIQGIHTEAFF. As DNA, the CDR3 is TGTGCCAGCAGCATACAGGGTATCCACACTGAAGCTTTCTTT.

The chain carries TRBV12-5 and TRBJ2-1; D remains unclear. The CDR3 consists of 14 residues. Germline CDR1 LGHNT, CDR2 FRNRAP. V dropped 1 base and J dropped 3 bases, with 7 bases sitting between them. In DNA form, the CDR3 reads TGTGCTAGTGGTTTGGCGGAGAACTACAATGAGCAGTTCTTC. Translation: CASGLAENYNEQFF.

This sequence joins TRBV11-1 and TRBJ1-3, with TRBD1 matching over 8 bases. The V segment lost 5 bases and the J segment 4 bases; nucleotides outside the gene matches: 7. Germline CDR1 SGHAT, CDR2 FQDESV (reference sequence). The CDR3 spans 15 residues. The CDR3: CASSEQGVTGNTIYF. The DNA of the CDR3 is TGTGCCAGCAGCGAACAGGGGGTGACCGGAAACACCATATATTTT.

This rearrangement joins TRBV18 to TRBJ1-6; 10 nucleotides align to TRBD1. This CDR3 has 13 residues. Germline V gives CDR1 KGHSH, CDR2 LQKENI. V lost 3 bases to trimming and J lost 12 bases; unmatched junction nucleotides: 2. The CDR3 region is CASSPGQGLPLHF. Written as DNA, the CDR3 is TGTGCCAGCTCACCGGGACAGGGGTTACCCCTCCACTTT.

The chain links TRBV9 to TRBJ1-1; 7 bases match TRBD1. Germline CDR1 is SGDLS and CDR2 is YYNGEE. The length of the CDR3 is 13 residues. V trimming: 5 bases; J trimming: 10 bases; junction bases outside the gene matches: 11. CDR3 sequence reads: CASSKGTVTPAFF. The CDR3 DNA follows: TGTGCCAGCAGTAAGGGGACAGTTACTCCAGCTTTCTTT. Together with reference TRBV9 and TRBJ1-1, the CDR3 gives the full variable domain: DSGVTQTPKHLITATGQRVTLRCSPRSGDLSVYWYQQSLDQGLQFLIQYYNGEERAKGNILERFSAQQFPDLHSELNLSSLELGDSALYFCASSKGTVTPAFFGQGTRLTVV.

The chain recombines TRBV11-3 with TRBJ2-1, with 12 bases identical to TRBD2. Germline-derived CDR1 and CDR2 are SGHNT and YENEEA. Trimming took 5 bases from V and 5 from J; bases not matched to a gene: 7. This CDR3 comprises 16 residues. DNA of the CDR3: TGTGCCAGCAGCGCTCGGACTAGCGGGACACACAATGAGCAGTTCTTC. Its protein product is CASSARTSGTHNEQFF.

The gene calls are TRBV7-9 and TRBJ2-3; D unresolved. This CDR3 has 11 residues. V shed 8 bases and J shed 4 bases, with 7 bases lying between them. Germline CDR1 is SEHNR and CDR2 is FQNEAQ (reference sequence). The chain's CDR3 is CASGPADTQYF. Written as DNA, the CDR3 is TGTGCCAGCGGGCCGGCAGATACGCAGTATTTT.

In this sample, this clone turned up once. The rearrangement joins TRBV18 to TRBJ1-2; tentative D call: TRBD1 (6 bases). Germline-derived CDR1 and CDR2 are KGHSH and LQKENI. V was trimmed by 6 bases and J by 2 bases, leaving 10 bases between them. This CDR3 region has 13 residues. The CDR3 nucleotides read TGTGCCAGCTCTCTCGACAGGAACTATGGCTACACCTTC. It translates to CASSLDRNYGYTF. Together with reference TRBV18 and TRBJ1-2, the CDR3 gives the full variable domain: NAGVMQNPRHLVRRRGQEARLRCSPMKGHSHVYWYRQLPEEGLKFMVYLQKENIIDESGMPKERFSAEFPKEGPSILRIQQVVRGDSAAYFCASSLDRNYGYTFGSGTRLTVV.

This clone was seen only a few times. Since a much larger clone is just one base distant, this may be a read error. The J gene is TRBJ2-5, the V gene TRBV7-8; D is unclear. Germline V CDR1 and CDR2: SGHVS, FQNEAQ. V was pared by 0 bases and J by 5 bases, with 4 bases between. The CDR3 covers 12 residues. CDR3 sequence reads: CASSLARETQYF. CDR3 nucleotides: TGTGCCAGCAGCTTAGCTCGGGAGACCCAGTACTTC.

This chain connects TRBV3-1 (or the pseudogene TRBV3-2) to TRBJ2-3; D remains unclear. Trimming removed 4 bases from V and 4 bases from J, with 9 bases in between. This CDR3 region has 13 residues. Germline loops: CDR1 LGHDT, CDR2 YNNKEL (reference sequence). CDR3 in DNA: TGTGCCAGCAGCCCCTCCGAGGCAGATACGCAGTATTTT. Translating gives CASSPSEADTQYF.

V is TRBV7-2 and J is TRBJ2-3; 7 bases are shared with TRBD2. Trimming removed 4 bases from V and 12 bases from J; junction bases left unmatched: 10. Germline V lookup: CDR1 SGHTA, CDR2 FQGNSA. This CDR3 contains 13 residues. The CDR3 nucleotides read TGTGCCAGCAGCTCCACGGGCGGGAGAAATCAGTATTTT. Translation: CASSSTGGRNQYF.

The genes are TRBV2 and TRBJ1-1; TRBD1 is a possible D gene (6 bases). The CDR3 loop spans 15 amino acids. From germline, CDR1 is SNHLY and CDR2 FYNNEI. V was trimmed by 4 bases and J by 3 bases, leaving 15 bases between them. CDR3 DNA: TGTGCCAGCAGTGGCGTTAGGGGGAGGGACACTGAAGCTTTCTTT. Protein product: CASSGVRGRDTEAFF.

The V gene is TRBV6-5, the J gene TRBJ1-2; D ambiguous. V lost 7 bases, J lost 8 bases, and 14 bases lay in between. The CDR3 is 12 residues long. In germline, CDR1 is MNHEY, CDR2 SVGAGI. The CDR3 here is CASTPGKAGYTF. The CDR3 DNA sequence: TGTGCCAGCACCCCCGGGAAGGCAGGCTACACCTTC.

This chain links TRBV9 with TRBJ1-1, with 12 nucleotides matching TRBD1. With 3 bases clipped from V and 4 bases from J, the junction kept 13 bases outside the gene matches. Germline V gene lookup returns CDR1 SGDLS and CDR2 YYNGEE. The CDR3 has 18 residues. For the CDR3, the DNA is TGTGCCAGCAGCGCCCACCCCGGGACAGGGGGCGAAGGCACTGAAGCTTTCTTT. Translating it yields CASSAHPGTGGEGTEAFF. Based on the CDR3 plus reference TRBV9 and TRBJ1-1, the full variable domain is DSGVTQTPKHLITATGQRVTLRCSPRSGDLSVYWYQQSLDQGLQFLIQYYNGEERAKGNILERFSAQQFPDLHSELNLSSLELGDSALYFCASSAHPGTGGEGTEAFFGQGTRLTVV.

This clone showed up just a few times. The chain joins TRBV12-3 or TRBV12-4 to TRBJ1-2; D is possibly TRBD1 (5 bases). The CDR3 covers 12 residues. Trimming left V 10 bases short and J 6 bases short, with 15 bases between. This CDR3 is CATHPGGDGYTF. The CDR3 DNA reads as TGTGCCACCCACCCGGGAGGGGATGGCTACACCTTC.

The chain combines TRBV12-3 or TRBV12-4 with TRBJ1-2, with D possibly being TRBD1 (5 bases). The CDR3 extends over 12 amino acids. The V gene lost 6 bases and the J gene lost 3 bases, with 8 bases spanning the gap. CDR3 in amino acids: CASRGLDYGYTF. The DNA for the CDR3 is TGTGCCAGCAGGGGGCTGGACTATGGCTACACCTTC.